These 18 T cell receptor beta chains share one sample of origin, sequenced in a study of T cells in Graves' hyperthyroidism and ophthalmopathy. Using RNA transcripts as the source, TCR beta CDR3 regions were amplified. First-round RT-PCR of the TCR CDR3 relied on the HTBI primer set. One entry per CDR3 protein results from TCRdb running MiXCR on the multiplex PCR reads. The data hold around 420,000 distinct CDR3 sequences, with 15% to 17% observed a single time. Sequencing was done on a sample of blood. The receptors here all came from a woman aged 18-35 years with Graves' hyperthyroidism.

In its sample, this clonotype was seen many times. This chain joins TRBV6-1 and TRBJ1-1; a possible D gene is TRBD1 (5 bases). Germline CDR1 is MNHNS and CDR2 is SASEGT. This CDR3 comprises 14 residues. Trimming removed 7 bases at V and 0 bases at J, with 12 bases between. The CDR3 region is CASIFQGMNTEAFF. The CDR3 DNA reads as TGTGCCAGCATCTTTCAGGGCATGAACACTGAAGCTTTCTTT.

The chain links TRBV14 to TRBJ2-1, with 11 bases fitting TRBD1. V dropped 1 base and J dropped 6; count of bases not matched to a gene: 5. CDR1 and CDR2 (germline): SGHDN, FVKESK. The CDR3 is 16 amino acids. In DNA, the CDR3 is TGTGCCAGCAGCCAAGCTCGGGACAGGGGGATCAATGAGCAGTTCTTC. Translation: CASSQARDRGINEQFF.

DNA for the CDR3: TGTGCCATCAGTGAGTCTTGGTCAGATTCTAGCAATCAGCCCCAGCATTTT. Translation gives CAISESWSDSSNQPQHF. The chain employs TRBV10-3 and TRBJ1-5; no clear D. Germline CDR1 ENHRY, CDR2 SYGVKD. V was clipped by 0 bases and J by 0 bases, with 12 bases between them. This CDR3 comprises 17 residues.

The gene calls are TRBV2 and TRBJ1-6; TRBD1 matches at 8 bases. Trimming removed 7 bases from V and 7 bases from J; junction bases left unmatched: 3. This CDR3 is 13 amino acids long. Germline CDR1 is SNHLY and CDR2 is FYNNEI. The CDR3 nucleotides are TGTGCCAGCACCGGACAGGGAAATTCACCCCTCCACTTT. This encodes CASTGQGNSPLHF.

This clonotype turned up a few times. DNA for the CDR3: TGTGCCAGCTCACAGACAGGGGCCCTCAGGGGAGAGACCCAGTACTTC. Its protein product is CASSQTGALRGETQYF. The V call is TRBV18, the J call TRBJ2-5; 8 nucleotides line up with TRBD1. Per germline, CDR1 KGHSH and CDR2 LQKENI. The CDR3 has 16 amino acids. V shed 4 bases and J 4 bases; nucleotides not matched to a gene: 11.

The table lists this clonotype with a few counts. The V gene is TRBV28, the J gene TRBJ2-2; D ambiguous. Germline CDR1 MDHEN, CDR2 SYDVKM. The ends were cut back, 6 bases at V and 5 bases at J, with 19 bases in the middle. The CDR3 has 16 amino acids. The CDR3 reads CASRLRFFTPTGELFF. The CDR3 DNA reads TGTGCCAGCAGGCTCCGCTTTTTCACACCGACCGGGGAGCTGTTTTTT.

This clonotype appeared a few times. V and J are TRBV12-3 or TRBV12-4 and TRBJ2-7; D could derive from TRBD1 or TRBD2 (5 bases each). This CDR3 contains 12 residues. The ends were cut back, 5 bases at V and 7 bases at J, with 12 bases in the middle. The CDR3, as DNA: TGTGCCAGCAGTCCGTTTTGGGGGGAGCAGTACTTC. This codes for CASSPFWGEQYF.

The chain is built from TRBV24-1 and TRBJ1-4; 7 bases align to TRBD1. V lost 6 bases, J lost 7 bases, and 10 bases stayed unmatched. The CDR3 runs to 15 residues. The germline V gene encodes CDR1 KGHDR and CDR2 SFDVKD. The CDR3 coding sequence is TGTGCCACCAGTCAAGCCGGGACAGTTGGTGAAAAACTGTTTTTT. Amino acid sequence: CATSQAGTVGEKLFF.

The J gene is TRBJ1-2, the V gene TRBV20-1; maybe TRBD1 (5 bases). CDR3 length: 17 residues. The V gene lost 0 bases and the J gene lost 7 bases, with 24 bases spanning the gap. CDR1 and CDR2 (germline): DFQATT, SNEGSKA (reference sequence). The CDR3 here is CSARDPLDSSLLSGYTF. The CDR3 region has the DNA TGCAGTGCTAGAGACCCCCTTGACAGTTCCCTCTTGAGTGGCTACACCTTC.

In this sample, this clonotype turned up many times. This chain uses TRBV6-1 with TRBJ2-7, with 7 bases fitting TRBD1. Germline V lookup: CDR1 MNHNS, CDR2 SASEGT. V was clipped by 5 bases and J by 4 bases; unmatched bases: 11. This CDR3 region has 15 residues. This CDR3 is CASSFDPGQQYEQYF. CDR3 nucleotides: TGTGCCAGCAGTTTCGATCCGGGACAGCAGTACGAGCAGTACTTC.

Details on this clonotype: A read error is possible here, since a much larger clone lies one base away. This chain links TRBV28 with TRBJ1-5; possible D gene TRBD1, 6 bases. The CDR3 is made up of 14 amino acids. CDR1 is MDHEN, CDR2 SYDVKM, per germline. V lost 5 bases, J lost 4 bases, and 12 bases lay in between. This CDR3 is CASSVGGLNQPQHF. In DNA form, the CDR3 reads TGTGCCAGCAGTGTAGGGGGGCTAAATCAGCCCCAGCATTTT.

This clonotype has more than one count but fewer than ten. The rearrangement joins TRBV15 to TRBJ2-7; the D gene is possibly TRBD2 (6 bases). The germline V and J ends were trimmed by 5 bases and 0 bases, with 11 bases remaining between them. This CDR3 region has 14 residues. Germline loops: CDR1 LNHNV, CDR2 YYDKDF (reference sequence). CDR3 nucleotides: TGTGCCACCAGCCCCGGGGGAAGCTCCTACGAGCAGTACTTC. Translation gives CATSPGGSSYEQYF. Combining the CDR3 with reference TRBV15 and TRBJ2-7 gives the whole variable domain DAMVIQNPRYQVTQFGKPVTLSCSQTLNHNVMYWYQQKSSQAPKLLFHYYDKDFNNEADTPDNFQSRRPNTSFCFLDIRSPGLGDTAMYLCATSPGGSSYEQYFGPGTRLTVT.

The sample holds a few counts of this clonotype. The chain couples TRBV20-1 to TRBJ2-7; D gene ambiguous. This CDR3 region has 14 residues. CDR1 and CDR2 from the germline V gene are DFQATT and SNEGSKA (reference sequence). V was pared by 5 bases and J by 1 base, with 15 bases between. The CDR3 DNA reads as TGCAGTGCTCCTCCTCCGACGGAATCCTACGAGCAGTACTTC. It translates to CSAPPPTESYEQYF.

This clonotype was observed at least ten times. The chain recombines TRBV2 with TRBJ2-7; D perhaps matches TRBD2 (5 bases). CDR1 is SNHLY and CDR2 is FYNNEI in the germline V gene. This CDR3 comprises 13 residues. Trimming took 6 bases from V and 5 from J, leaving 14 bases between them. CDR3 DNA: TGTGCCAGCAGAACTGAACGGACTCACGAGCAGTACTTC. Encoded protein: CASRTERTHEQYF. Full variable domain (rest looked up from reference TRBV2 and TRBJ2-7): EPEVTQTPSHQVTQMGQEVILRCVPISNHLYFYWYRQILGQKVEFLVSFYNNEISEKSEIFDDQFSVERPDGSNFTLKIRSTKLEDSAMYFCASRTERTHEQYFGPGTRLTVT.

This chain joins TRBV14 and TRBJ1-2; D remains unclear. Germline values: CDR1 SGHDN, CDR2 FVKESK. The CDR3 is 15 residues long. Trimming cost V 0 bases and J 0 bases, with 8 bases left between them. The CDR3 is CASSQEGQPNYGYTF. CDR3 in DNA: TGTGCCAGCAGCCAAGAAGGGCAGCCTAACTATGGCTACACCTTC.

At least ten counts were recorded for this clonotype. J is TRBJ2-3 and V is TRBV20-1; 9 bases align to TRBD2. Germline trimming cut 1 base from V and 5 bases from J; bases unmatched to any gene: 10. The CDR3 is 16 amino acids. CDR1 is DFQATT, CDR2 SNEGSKA, per germline (reference sequence). The CDR3 coding sequence is TGCAGTGCTAGAGTTCCCCGCGGGAGGGCCGGAGATACGCAGTATTTT. Translated: CSARVPRGRAGDTQYF.

Only a few counts were recorded for this clonotype. The gene calls are TRBV12-3 or TRBV12-4 and TRBJ2-1, with D uncertain. Trimming shortened V by 6 bases and J by 7 bases, and 13 bases separated the two germline ends. The CDR3 spans 13 residues. The chain's CDR3 is CASSFGGWNEQFF. CDR3 sequence (DNA): TGTGCCAGCAGCTTTGGCGGATGGAATGAGCAGTTCTTC.

The sample holds many counts of this clonotype. The rearrangement links TRBV5-1 to TRBJ2-1, with 8 bases identical to TRBD2. The CDR3 is 17 amino acids. V shed 2 bases, J shed 0 bases, and the junction held 7 bases outside the gene matches. CDR1 is SGHRS, CDR2 YFSETQ, per germline. In DNA, the CDR3 is TGCGCCAGCAGCTTAGATAGCAGCGGGAGCTCCTACAATGAGCAGTTCTTC. It encodes CASSLDSSGSSYNEQFF.